This TCR beta chain was recorded in a study of lymphopenia after photon versus proton radiotherapy. Repertoires were generated with immunoSEQ multiplex PCR, while TCRdb's copy carries only in-frame clones and drops some. The sample has approximately 58,000 clones; around four fifths are singletons. Germline V gives CDR1 LNHDA, CDR2 SQIVND (reference sequence). Trimming pared 1 base from V and 6 bases from J, leaving 15 bases between. The CDR3 is made up of 16 amino acids. The starting material was peripheral blood, obtained from a patient treated with photon-based radiotherapy. The clonotype originates from a man aged 50 or older with gastric cancer. V is TRBV19 and J is TRBJ2-2; D might be TRBD2 (6 bases). CDR3 sequence: CASSIVLRLEAGELFF. In DNA, the CDR3 is TGTGCCAGTAGTATAGTCCTCAGACTAGAGGCCGGGGAGCTGTTTTTT.